This T cell receptor beta chain appears in the sequencing data of a study of T cell changes during pregnancy in multiple sclerosis (dated by TCRdb to the late 2010s). With respect to the entire study: The study examined how the T cell repertoire changed over the course of pregnancy in women with multiple sclerosis.

Comments on this clone: What antigen it recognizes has not been identified. Per-base qualities were not stored, and no clone one base away is much larger.

The method was the immunoSEQ multiplex PCR assay. TCRdb stores this immuneACCESS table with in-frame sequences only. Part of the clones is absent; in the studies checked, under half of the shortfall reflects unresolved V genes, and no reason is known for the rest. Counted in this sample were around 70,000 clones; roughly 92% of them appeared once. The leading ten clones occupy 2.3% of the sample. The CDR3 has 13 amino acids, counting the end cysteine and phenylalanine. The CDR3 DNA has 39 bases and is translated from base 1. V is pared back by 3 bases and J by 5 bases, with 7 bases lying between the germline termini. Via the germline V gene, CDR1 is SGHVS and CDR2 FNYEAQ.

The receptor comes from a female donor with multiple sclerosis, enrolled in a pregnancy study. The rearrangement combines TRBV7-6 with TRBJ1-4; the D gene is unclear. Here the sequenced sample was peripheral blood, taken before pregnancy. This receptor has the CDR3 CASSFAENEKLFF. At the DNA level, the sequence is TGTGCCAGCAGCTTTGCGGAGAATGAAAAACTGTTTTTT.